Listed below are T cell receptor beta chains from one sample, sequenced in a study of cytomegalovirus exposure and HLA in healthy donors. Here immunoSEQ multiplex PCR was the method, and the copy in TCRdb shows in-frame clones only, minus some. The sample includes about 210,000 clones, approximately 79% of them seen just once. The material sequenced was PBMCs. These receptors all come from a male donor in good health and CMV-seronegative. Each CDR3 is given with its conserved first and last residue. Fields, in order: clone size, V gene, CDR3 protein. The size entry is marked missing in some rows and otherwise reads once, few, many or a size class.

.	TRBV5-4	CASSLSGGGVETQYF
few	TRBV6-6	CASSYLGQGVEQYF
.	TRBV5-1	CASSLDGGSSYNEQFF
.	TRBV7-3	CASSLQLAGAYEQYF
.	TRBV7-2	CASSTRPGWDEQFF
.	TRBV7-2	CASTLSSGGRGYTF
few	TRBV7-9	CASSLAPGLRAYEQYF
.	TRBV4-3	CASSSTPGTPNNEQFF
.	TRBV2	CASSRDRVDEKLFF
.	TRBV27	CASSPRPPSDEQFF
.	TRBV27	CASSLETDSFHTEAFF
.	TRBV19	CASSTRGGGLGEAFF
.	TRBV27	CASGGLAGGNEQFF
few	TRBV9	CASSLWTDTEAFF
.	TRBV19	CASSILLAGGRNEQFF
.	TRBV2	CASSPGTTGVYEQYF
.	TRBV6-5	CASSYSRLAYEQYF
.	TRBV2	CASYSTGVAGAYEQYF